A selection of T cell receptor beta chains follows, all from one sample in a study of blood T cell repertoires in COVID-19. Measured with immunoSEQ multiplex PCR; TCRdb has only the in-frame clones, and not every one. Seen here are 100,000 to 150,000 clones, roughly 84% observed once, and the top ten hold around 4.2%. Sequenced sample: PBMCs or T cells enriched from blood (not recorded which). Receptor source: a woman aged 25 to 39 who had recovered from COVID-19. The CDR3 runs from the conserved cysteine through the conserved F or W. D genes are given only for firm matches. Not every row has a clone size; where given, it reads once, few, many or a size class.

>TRBJ1-5|-|-|TRBV5-8
CASSLGQTFQPQHF
TGTGCCAGCAGCTTGGGGCAGACATTTCAGCCCCAGCATTTT
>TRBJ1-1|-|-|TRBV7-3
CASSSYLNTEAFF
TGTGCCAGCAGCTCCTATCTGAACACTGAAGCTTTCTTT
>TRBJ1-5|once|-|TRBV19
CASSPGAGEYQPQHF
TGTGCCAGTAGTCCAGGGGCAGGGGAGTATCAGCCCCAGCATTTT
>TRBJ1-3|-|-|TRBV13
CASSTRGNTIYF
TGTGCCAGCAGCACCAGGGGAAACACCATATATTTT
>TRBJ1-2|-|TRBD1|TRBV5-1
CASSPPGQYYGYTF
TGCGCCAGCAGCCCTCCGGGACAGTACTATGGCTACACCTTC
>TRBJ2-2|once|-|TRBV4-3
CASSQAVRLASTGELFF
TGCGCCAGCAGCCAAGCGGTACGGCTAGCCAGCACCGGGGAGCTGTTTTTT
>TRBJ2-7|-|TRBD1|TRBV5-1
CASSWDSYEQYF
TGCGCCAGCAGCTGGGACAGCTACGAGCAGTACTTC
>TRBJ2-5|-|-|TRBV5-1
CASSLGQVVETQYF
TGCGCCAGCAGCTTGGGACAGGTGGTGGAGACCCAGTACTTC
>TRBJ1-1|-|TRBD1|TRBV19
CASSVLRGLMNTEAFF
TGTGCCAGTAGTGTCCTCAGGGGGTTGATGAACACTGAAGCTTTCTTT
>TRBJ2-5|-|TRBD1|TRBV29-1
CSVGGTGVQETQYF
TGCAGCGTTGGTGGGACAGGGGTCCAAGAGACCCAGTACTTC
>TRBJ1-2|-|-|TRBV30
CAWSVGDGYGYTF
TGTGCCTGGAGTGTAGGGGATGGCTATGGCTACACCTTC
>TRBJ1-3|-|-|TRBV5-4
CASSLASSGIGNTIYF
TGTGCCAGCAGCTTGGCCTCTTCGGGGATCGGTAACACCATATATTTT
>TRBJ2-5|-|TRBD1|TRBV4-3
CASSQGTGQGGETQYF
TGCGCCAGCAGCCAAGGAACCGGACAGGGTGGGGAGACCCAGTACTTC
>TRBJ1-2|-|TRBD1|TRBV5-1
CASSLGMGQGIGYTF
TGCGCCAGCAGCTTGGGTATGGGACAGGGTATTGGCTACACCTTC
>TRBJ1-2|once|TRBD1|TRBV2
CASSGQGKGGYTF
TGTGCCAGCAGTGGACAGGGAAAGGGAGGCTACACCTTC
>TRBJ2-7|-|TRBD2|TRBV6-6
CASSRLRTSGMSYEQYF
TGTGCCAGCAGCCGACTCAGGACTAGCGGGATGTCCTACGAGCAGTACTTC
>TRBJ1-1|-|-|TRBV7-7
CASSRLPAGRYNSPEAFF
TGTGCTAGCAGCCGGTTGCCCGCAGGAAGATACAATTCGCCTGAAGCTTTCTTT
>TRBJ2-6|once|TRBD1|TRBV6-2/TRBV6-3
CASSPQEQGPSGANVLTF
TGTGCCAGCAGCCCGCAAGAACAGGGGCCCTCTGGGGCCAACGTCCTGACTTTC
>TRBJ2-7|many|-|TRBV7-8
CASSLGLQVYEQYF
TGTGCCAGCAGCTTAGGTTTACAGGTGTACGAGCAGTACTTC
>TRBJ1-1|-|-|TRBV7-3
CASSLAPGGNTEAFF
TGTGCCAGCAGCTTGGCCCCGGGGGGAAACACTGAAGCTTTCTTT
>TRBJ1-4|-|-|TRBV6-7
CASSYSGLATNEKLFF
TGTGCCAGCAGTTACTCGGGGCTCGCAACTAATGAAAAACTGTTTTTT
>TRBJ1-2|-|TRBD1|TRBV6-6
CASSPTGDYGYTF
TGTGCCAGCAGTCCCACAGGGGACTATGGCTACACCTTC
>TRBJ2-1|-|TRBD2|TRBV30
CAWSLAGGPRFF
TGTGCCTGGAGTCTAGCGGGAGGGCCTCGGTTCTTC
>TRBJ2-7|few|TRBD2|TRBV5-1
CASSFESGRAGEQYF
TGCGCCAGCAGCTTCGAAAGCGGGAGGGCCGGGGAGCAGTACTTC
>TRBJ1-2|-|-|TRBV4-3
CASSQDYTGSRYYGYTF
TGCGCCAGCAGCCAAGATTACACAGGGAGCCGATATTATGGCTACACCTTC
>TRBJ2-7|few|-|TRBV21-1
CASRTSGRAYEQYF
TGTGCCAGCAGGACTAGCGGGAGGGCCTACGAGCAGTACTTC
>TRBJ1-2|-|-|TRBV6-1
CASSEGRQNYGYTF
TGTGCCAGCAGTGAAGGCCGACAGAACTATGGCTACACCTTC
>TRBJ2-6|-|-|TRBV5-1
CASREFSIDSGANVLTF
TGCGCCAGCAGAGAGTTCTCTATCGACTCTGGGGCCAACGTCCTGACTTTC
>TRBJ1-2|once|TRBD1|TRBV6-5
CASTEGQVAYGYTF
TGTGCCAGCACGGAGGGACAGGTGGCCTATGGCTACACCTTC
>TRBJ1-4|-|TRBD1|TRBV27
CASSLSRGNEKLFF
TGTGCCAGCAGTTTGAGCAGGGGGAATGAAAAACTGTTTTTT
>TRBJ1-2|-|-|TRBV7-2
CASSLATSYGYTF
TGTGCCAGCAGCTTAGCGACAAGCTATGGCTACACCTTC
>TRBJ2-1|-|TRBD2|TRBV11-3
CASSLEGTSYNEQFF
TGTGCCAGCAGCTTAGAGGGGACTAGCTACAATGAGCAGTTCTTC
>TRBJ1-3|-|TRBD1|TRBV10-3
CAISRQGSGNTIYF
TGTGCCATCAGTCGACAGGGGTCTGGAAACACCATATATTTT
>TRBJ2-5|-|TRBD1|TRBV7-9
CASRGQGAGETQYF
TGTGCCAGCAGGGGGCAGGGGGCAGGTGAGACCCAGTACTTC
>TRBJ1-1|-|TRBD1|TRBV6-5
CASTPDRASTEAFF
TGTGCCAGCACCCCGGACAGGGCTTCCACTGAAGCTTTCTTT
>TRBJ2-3|few|TRBD1|TRBV5-5
CASSLRTGMDTQYF
TGTGCCAGCAGCTTACGGACAGGGATGGATACGCAGTATTTT
>TRBJ1-4|-|-|TRBV4-3
CASSQRTGRSEKLFF
TGCGCCAGCAGCCAAAGGACGGGGAGGAGTGAAAAACTGTTTTTT
>TRBJ1-4|-|TRBD1|TRBV25-1
CASRPTGANEKLFF
TGTGCCAGCAGGCCGACAGGGGCTAATGAAAAACTGTTTTTT
>TRBJ1-4|-|-|TRBV4-3
CASSQDSPRGPATNEKLFF
TGCGCCAGCAGCCAAGATTCCCCCAGGGGCCCAGCAACTAATGAAAAACTGTTTTTT
>TRBJ1-6|-|-|TRBV3-1/TRBV3-2
CASSQASRNNSPLHF
TGTGCCAGCAGCCAGGCGAGCAGGAACAATTCACCCCTCCACTTT
>TRBJ1-4|-|-|TRBV19
CASSVIGGAGEKLFF
TGTGCCAGTAGTGTTATTGGGGGGGCGGGTGAAAAACTGTTTTTT
>TRBJ2-7|few|TRBD1|TRBV6-5
CASTQGAGGSYEQYF
TGTGCCAGCACCCAAGGTGCAGGGGGCTCCTACGAGCAGTACTTC
>TRBJ1-4|-|-|TRBV18
CASSPPRGEANEKLFF
TGTGCCAGCTCACCACCCCGGGGGGAGGCTAATGAAAAACTGTTTTTT
>TRBJ2-5|-|TRBD2|TRBV11-2
CASSLEGGLAPQETQYF
TGTGCCAGCAGCTTAGAGGGGGGACTAGCGCCTCAAGAGACCCAGTACTTC
>TRBJ1-4|-|-|TRBV7-9
CASSLERFPTNEKLFF
TGTGCCAGCAGCTTAGAGAGGTTCCCAACTAATGAAAAACTGTTTTTT
>TRBJ2-5|-|-|TRBV28
CASSLPVVVGGSQETQYF
TGTGCCAGCAGTTTACCGGTTGTTGTCGGAGGAAGCCAAGAGACCCAGTACTTC
>TRBJ1-2|-|-|TRBV27
CASSPGVGAKNYGYTF
TGTGCCAGCAGTCCCGGTGTGGGGGCGAAAAACTATGGCTACACCTTC
>TRBJ2-7|few|-|TRBV5-1
CASSLELYEQYF
TGCGCCAGCAGCTTGGAACTTTACGAGCAGTACTTC
>TRBJ1-4|few|-|TRBV28
CASSFRGADEKLFF
TGTGCCAGCAGTTTCCGGGGGGCGGATGAAAAACTGTTTTTT
>TRBJ1-5|-|TRBD1|TRBV6-5
CASNPTGGGQPQHF
TGTGCCAGCAACCCGACAGGGGGCGGTCAGCCCCAGCATTTT
>TRBJ1-4|-|-|TRBV11-2
CASSGKEGRNEKLFF
TGTGCCAGCAGCGGAAAGGAGGGGCGAAATGAAAAACTGTTTTTT
>TRBJ2-7|few|-|TRBV5-1
CASSPFSVAAYEQYF
TGCGCCAGCAGCCCCTTCTCAGTAGCGGCCTACGAGCAGTACTTC
>TRBJ2-1|-|TRBD1|TRBV7-9
CASSAQGARSYNEQFF
TGTGCCAGCAGCGCCCAGGGGGCTCGATCCTACAATGAGCAGTTCTTC
>TRBJ2-1|-|TRBD2|TRBV9
CASSASGTSFYNEQFF
TGTGCCAGCAGCGCCTCCGGGACTAGCTTTTACAATGAGCAGTTCTTC
>TRBJ2-5|-|TRBD1|TRBV11-2
CASSLRGTGLGETQYF
TGTGCCAGCAGCTTAAGAGGGACAGGTCTAGGTGAGACCCAGTACTTC
>TRBJ1-1|many|-|TRBV6-5
CASSYLRGTEAFF
TGTGCCAGCAGTTACCTCAGGGGCACTGAAGCTTTCTTT
>TRBJ2-3|once|TRBD2|TRBV29-1
CSVATSGRAIDTQYF
TGCAGCGTTGCCACTAGCGGGAGGGCCATAGATACGCAGTATTTT
>TRBJ2-1|-|-|TRBV4-1
CASSRPLPRREGLNEQFF
TGCGCCAGCAGCCGCCCCCTCCCAAGGCGGGAAGGTCTCAATGAGCAGTTCTTC